The 23 T cell receptor beta chains listed next were all sequenced from one sample in a study of blood T cell repertoires in COVID-19. The method was immunoSEQ multiplex PCR; TCRdb's version includes in-frame clones alone and lacks a portion of them. The table shows 150,000 to 200,000 clones, with 84% occurring only once. What was sequenced was peripheral blood. The source of these receptors is a man in his forties who had recovered from COVID-19.

This clone has only one observation. This chain's CDR3 is CASSLAGGSGAYEQYF. CDR3 in DNA: TGTGCCAGCAGCTTAGCTGGGGGCTCCGGGGCCTACGAGCAGTACTTC. The chain combines TRBV7-6 with TRBJ2-7; tentatively, D is TRBD1 (6 bases). Trimming left V 0 bases short and J 2 bases short, with 14 bases between. CDR3 length: 16 amino acids. Germline loops: CDR1 SGHVS, CDR2 FNYEAQ.

V and J are TRBV7-6 and TRBJ2-5; TRBD2 is a possible D gene (5 bases). V was cut by 4 bases and J by 2 bases, with 5 bases left in between. There are 12 residues in the CDR3. From germline, CDR1 is SGHVS and CDR2 FNYEAQ. CDR3 coding DNA: TGTGCCAGCAGCTCGGGGCAAGAGACCCAGTACTTC. Its protein product is CASSSGQETQYF.

The CDR3 reads CASSLMTSGGAADTQYF. DNA of the CDR3: TGTGCCAGCAGTCTAATGACTAGCGGGGGGGCAGCAGATACGCAGTATTTT. The V gene is TRBV27, the J gene TRBJ2-3; TRBD2 agrees at 14 bases. Trimming took 5 bases from V and 4 from J; bases not matched to a gene: 8. This CDR3 has 17 amino acids. The germline V gene has CDR1 MNHEY and CDR2 SMNVEV (reference sequence).

This clone has just a few counts. CDR3 region: CASSLAGGAGNTIYF. The CDR3 DNA reads TGTGCCTCCTCGCTTGCCGGGGGGGCTGGAAACACCATATATTTT. The V call is TRBV19, the J call TRBJ1-3; a weak D match, TRBD1 (5 bases). The V gene's germline CDR1 is LNHDA and CDR2 SQIVND (reference sequence). This CDR3 spans 15 amino acids. V lost 11 bases, J lost 2 bases, and 19 bases lay in between.

This clone appeared a few times. The chain recombines TRBV5-4 with TRBJ1-1; D is perhaps TRBD1 (5 bases). The germline gives CDR1 SGHNT, CDR2 YYREEE (reference sequence). The CDR3 runs 13 residues. V was trimmed by 0 bases and J by 5 bases, leaving 8 bases between them. The CDR3 nucleotides read TGTGCCAGCAGCTTGGAGGGGAGGACTGAAGCTTTCTTT. Translated, it gives CASSLEGRTEAFF. Together with reference TRBV5-4 and TRBJ1-1, the CDR3 gives the full variable domain: ETGVTQSPTHLIKTRGQQVTLRCSSQSGHNTVSWYQQALGQGPQFIFQYYREEENGRGNFPPRFSGLQFPNYSSELNVNALELDDSALYLCASSLEGRTEAFFGQGTRLTVV.

The chain is built from TRBV5-6 and TRBJ2-5; D is possibly TRBD1 (6 bases). Per germline, CDR1 SGHDT and CDR2 YYEEEE. The CDR3 loop spans 13 amino acids. V lost 1 base to trimming and J lost 5 bases, with 9 bases between them. The CDR3: CASSLLQGETQYF. CDR3 sequence (DNA): TGTGCCAGCAGCTTGCTGCAGGGGGAGACCCAGTACTTC.

In this sample, this clone turned up a few times. The chain couples TRBV5-6 to TRBJ1-2; TRBD1 might be the D (5 bases). There are 17 residues in the CDR3. Germline lookup yields CDR1 SGHDT and CDR2 YYEEEE. The V end lost 1 base, the J end lost 3 bases, and 19 bases lay between the germline ends. The CDR3 region has the DNA TGTGCCAGCAGCTTGAGGACACGGTGGCGGGGAGACTATGGCTACACCTTC. Translation gives CASSLRTRWRGDYGYTF.

V usage is TRBV24-1 and J usage is TRBJ2-3, with TRBD2 matching 7 bases. There are 15 residues in the CDR3. The V and J ends lost 6 bases and 2 bases, in that order; junction bases with no gene match: 7. Germline CDR1 reads KGHDR; CDR2 reads SFDVKD. CDR3 loop: CATSHGEGNTDTQYF. The CDR3 DNA sequence: TGTGCCACCAGTCACGGGGAGGGGAACACAGATACGCAGTATTTT.

This chain joins TRBV12-3 or TRBV12-4 and TRBJ2-1; 7 nucleotides line up with TRBD2. V lost 10 bases to trimming and J lost 5 bases; unmatched junction nucleotides: 5. The CDR3 has 12 amino acids. CDR3 sequence: CATRGVDNEQFF. CDR3 DNA sequence: TGTGCCACCCGGGGGGTCGACAATGAGCAGTTCTTC.

The chain uses TRBV4-2 and TRBJ2-7, with D perhaps TRBD2 (5 bases). V lost 0 bases and J lost 2, with 5 bases in between. Germline V lookup: CDR1 LGHNA, CDR2 YNFKEQ. This CDR3 region has 13 residues. The CDR3 loop reads CASSQERAYEQYF. DNA for the CDR3: TGTGCCAGCAGCCAAGAGAGGGCCTACGAGCAGTACTTC.

This clone turned up a few times. The J gene is TRBJ1-6, the V gene TRBV7-9; a weak D match, TRBD1 (5 bases). Germline V CDR1 and CDR2: SEHNR, FQNEAQ (reference sequence). V was shortened by 8 bases and J by 5 bases, with 16 bases between the two germline ends. This CDR3 comprises 15 residues. The CDR3 protein is CASPPDTQNNSPLHF. CDR3 nucleotides: TGTGCCAGCCCTCCGGACACACAAAATAATTCACCCCTCCACTTT. The whole variable domain, filled in from reference TRBV7-9 and TRBJ1-6, reads DTGVSQNPRHKITKRGQNVTFRCDPISEHNRLYWYRQTLGQGPEFLTYFQNEAQLEKSRLLSDRFSAERPKGSFSTLEIQRTEQGDSAMYLCASPPDTQNNSPLHFGNGTRLTVT.

The chain couples TRBV7-9 to TRBJ1-1, with D possibly being TRBD1 (5 bases). The CDR3 is made up of 13 amino acids. Looked up from germline, CDR1 is SEHNR and CDR2 is FQNEAQ (reference sequence). V was clipped by 5 bases and J by 1 base, with 8 bases between them. In DNA form, the CDR3 reads TGTGCCAGCAGCGTAACAGGGAACACTGAAGCTTTCTTT. Translating gives CASSVTGNTEAFF.

This chain uses TRBV15 with TRBJ1-4; perhaps TRBD1 as D (5 bases). The germline gives CDR1 LNHNV, CDR2 YYDKDF (reference sequence). CDR3 length equals 16 residues. V was clipped by 5 bases and J by 7 bases, with 20 bases between them. CDR3 region: CATSGAQGAGGEKLFF. The CDR3 region has the DNA TGTGCCACCAGCGGAGCTCAGGGAGCGGGCGGTGAAAAACTGTTTTTT.

The chain's CDR3 is CASSPSSTQYF. CDR3 bases: TGTGCCAGCAGCCCCTCCTCTACGCAGTATTTT. The chain is built from TRBV7-2 and TRBJ2-3; no definite D call. Per germline, CDR1 SGHTA and CDR2 FQGNSA. The CDR3 has 11 amino acids. The V gene lost 5 bases and the J gene lost 8 bases, with 8 bases spanning the gap.

The chain couples TRBV7-6 to TRBJ2-7, with 7 bases identical to TRBD1. CDR3 length: 17 amino acids. Germline V gene data show CDR1 as SGHVS and CDR2 as FNYEAQ. The V segment lost 3 bases and the J segment 0 bases; nucleotides outside the gene matches: 11. The CDR3 loop reads CASSLWFGTASSYEQYF. The DNA of the CDR3 is TGTGCCAGCAGCTTGTGGTTCGGGACAGCGAGCTCCTACGAGCAGTACTTC.

The chain combines TRBV7-2 with TRBJ2-1, with D hard to call. Trimming stripped 1 base from V and 14 bases from J, with 15 bases between. Germline loops: CDR1 SGHTA, CDR2 FQGNSA. This CDR3 spans 13 amino acids. CDR3 protein: CASSLGFPLDEFF. The CDR3 region has the DNA TGTGCCAGCAGCTTAGGGTTTCCTCTAGATGAGTTCTTC.

The chain employs TRBV19 and TRBJ1-6; 9 positions agree with TRBD1. V lost 3 bases and J lost 9; bases outside the gene matches: 0. The CDR3 contains 13 residues. Germline loops: CDR1 LNHDA, CDR2 SQIVND (reference sequence). In DNA, the CDR3 is TGTGCCAGTAGTATGGGACAGGGTTCACCCCTCCACTTT. Translated: CASSMGQGSPLHF.

The chain joins TRBV7-2 to TRBJ2-1; 10 bases line up with TRBD2. V gave up 1 base and J gave up 6 bases; unmatched junction bases: 3. CDR3 length: 15 amino acids. Per the germline V gene, CDR1 is SGHTA and CDR2 is FQGNSA. In nucleotides, the CDR3 is TGTGCCAGCAGCTTAGGGACTAGCGGCGTCAATGAGCAGTTCTTC. This encodes CASSLGTSGVNEQFF.

This clone was found many times. The chain has TRBV19 and TRBJ2-4, with 7 bases identical to TRBD2. CDR1 LNHDA and CDR2 SQIVND come from the germline V gene (reference sequence). CDR3 size: 14 residues. Trimming removed 3 bases from V and 8 bases from J; junction bases left unmatched: 7. In DNA, the CDR3 is TGTGCCAGTAGTATTGCGGGGGTTTGGGACATTCAGTACTTC. Translation: CASSIAGVWDIQYF.

The chain is built from TRBV6-6 and TRBJ2-7; TRBD1 agrees at 9 bases. Losses at the gene ends were 5 bases for V and 5 bases for J; bases not matched to a gene: 16. Germline V gene data show CDR1 as MNHNY and CDR2 as SVGAGI (reference sequence). The CDR3 has 17 residues. This chain's CDR3 is CASSPDPPTGGMNEQYF. For the CDR3, the DNA is TGTGCCAGCAGTCCGGACCCACCGACAGGGGGAATGAACGAGCAGTACTTC.

The V and J genes are TRBV4-3 and TRBJ2-2, with D possibly being TRBD1 (6 bases). Trimming pared 0 bases from V and 6 bases from J, leaving 17 bases between. This CDR3 has 17 residues. CDR1 and CDR2 (germline): LGHNA, YSLEER. CDR3 in DNA: TGCGCCAGCAGCCAAGAACCGGAATATAAGGGGGCCGGGGAGCTGTTTTTT. It specifies CASSQEPEYKGAGELFF.

The chain couples TRBV7-6 to TRBJ1-1; 7 nucleotides match TRBD1. This CDR3 is built from 14 residues. Germline CDR1 reads SGHVS; CDR2 reads FNYEAQ. Trimming took 5 bases from V and 1 from J; bases not matched to a gene: 4. As DNA, the CDR3 is TGTGCCAGCAGCCCGGACAGGCAGAACACTGAAGCTTTCTTT. Its translation is CASSPDRQNTEAFF.

Note on this clone: The junction differs from germline at one of its ends, possibly a read error. The chain has TRBV6-5 and TRBJ1-1; D perhaps matches TRBD1 (6 bases). Germline loops: CDR1 MNHEY, CDR2 SVGAGI. This CDR3 contains 15 residues. This CDR3 is CASNYGHRVGTEAFF. As DNA, the CDR3 is TGTGCCAGCAATTACGGTCACAGGGTTGGCACTGAAGCTTTCTTT.